The rows below give T cell receptor beta chains drawn from one sample of a study of Ad26.COV2.S vaccination and SARS-CoV-2 variants. Sequenced by immunoSEQ multiplex PCR; TCRdb stores in-frame clones only, minus some. This table holds around 450,000 clones, around 89% found once. The sequencing used peripheral blood, collected in a trial of Ad26.COV2.S vaccine versus placebo. The receptors were gathered from a person aged 18 to 65 who received the Ad26.COV2.S COVID-19 vaccine or a placebo. CDR3s include the opening cysteine and the closing phenylalanine or tryptophan. The D gene is left open where the match is weak. A row's size may be missing; if present it is once, few, many or a size class.

TRBJ1-1	TRBD1	once	TRBV20-1	TGCAGTGCTAGTGACGGACAGGGGTACACTGAAGCTTTCTTT	CSASDGQGYTEAFF
TRBJ1-5	NA	NA	TRBV19	TGTGCCAGTACCCGGAATAAGATTTCGGGGTTTCAGCCCCAGCATTTT	CASTRNKISGFQPQHF
TRBJ2-5	NA	NA	TRBV3-1/TRBV3-2	TGTGCCAGCAGCCAAGGTTACGGGGGGCGAGAGACCCAGTACTTC	CASSQGYGGRETQYF
TRBJ2-3	TRBD1	NA	TRBV11-3	TGTGCCAGCAGCTTAGGGGGACAGGGTATCCCAGATACGCAGTATTTT	CASSLGGQGIPDTQYF
TRBJ2-7	NA	few	TRBV29-1	TGCAGCGTTGAAGAAAACGCAGGGGTGCACTATGAGCAGTACTTC	CSVEENAGVHYEQYF
TRBJ1-5	NA	NA	TRBV4-1	TGCGCCAGCAGCCCGCATTGGGAGGGGTTCTTCGGTCAGCCCCAGCATTTT	CASSPHWEGFFGQPQHF
TRBJ1-6	NA	NA	TRBV9	TGTGCCAGCAGCGCCCAGGGGATGGAAAATTCACCCCTCCACTTT	CASSAQGMENSPLHF
TRBJ1-2	TRBD1	NA	TRBV12-3/TRBV12-4	TGTGCCAGCAGTCCGACAGGGACGGGGGGCTACACCTTC	CASSPTGTGGYTF
TRBJ1-3	NA	NA	TRBV30	TGTGCCTGGAGTCCAACGAGGACATCAAACTCAGGAAACACCATATATTTT	CAWSPTRTSNSGNTIYF
TRBJ1-5	NA	few	TRBV6-6	TGTGCCAGCAGTTCTTTGCTTCAGCCCCAGCATTTT	CASSSLLQPQHF
TRBJ2-3	TRBD2	NA	TRBV19	TGTGCCAGTAGTGCTACCGGGACTAGCGGGAGACAATCAGATACGCAGTATTTT	CASSATGTSGRQSDTQYF
TRBJ1-1	TRBD1	NA	TRBV6-6	TGTGCCAGCAGTCAGGGGGGGTTATGGGTCCCGCGGGCTGAAGCTTTCTTT	CASSQGGLWVPRAEAFF
TRBJ2-7	TRBD1	NA	TRBV15	TGTGCCACCAGCAGTTACAGGGGTCCCTACGAGCAGTACTTC	CATSSYRGPYEQYF
TRBJ2-7	TRBD2	NA	TRBV13	TGTGCCAGCAGCCCCACTAGCGGGACTCCCTACGAGCAGTACTTC	CASSPTSGTPYEQYF
TRBJ2-2	TRBD1	once	TRBV27	TGTGCCAGCAGTTTAACCACCGGGACAGCGAACACCGGGGAGCTGTTTTTT	CASSLTTGTANTGELFF
TRBJ2-7	NA	NA	TRBV5-1	TGCGCCAGCAGCTTGGGGGACGGATTCTACGAGCAGTACTTC	CASSLGDGFYEQYF
TRBJ1-2	NA	many	TRBV11-2	TGTGCCAGCAGCTTAGCGGGGCCCGGAAATGGCTACACCTTC	CASSLAGPGNGYTF
TRBJ1-4	TRBD1	NA	TRBV4-3	TGCGCCAGCAGCCAAGCCCCGACAGGGACTAATGAAAAACTGTTTTTT	CASSQAPTGTNEKLFF
TRBJ2-7	NA	NA	TRBV12-3/TRBV12-4	TGTGCCAGCAGTACAGACGGACCCTACGAGCAGTACTTC	CASSTDGPYEQYF
TRBJ1-2	NA	NA	TRBV30	TGTGCCTGGAGTGTGGGTGGCCGTGGCTACACCTTC	CAWSVGGRGYTF
TRBJ2-5	NA	NA	TRBV7-2	TGTGCCAGCAGCTTAGGTGCGGCAGGGCAAGAGACCCAGTACTTC	CASSLGAAGQETQYF
TRBJ1-4	TRBD1	NA	TRBV29-1	TGCAGCGCCACGGGGTCGTCAGGGGGTGAAAAACTGTTTTTT	CSATGSSGGEKLFF
TRBJ2-3	TRBD1	NA	TRBV7-8	TGTGCCAGCAGCCCGCGACAGGGGACGGGTTATGATACGCAGTATTTT	CASSPRQGTGYDTQYF
TRBJ2-7	TRBD2	few	TRBV4-1	TGCGCCAGCAGCCAAGTTGGACTAGCGGGAGACGAGCAGTACTTC	CASSQVGLAGDEQYF
TRBJ2-2	TRBD1	NA	TRBV2	TGTGCCAGCTGGGACAGGGGGCTTACGAACACCGGGGAGCTGTTTTTT	CASWDRGLTNTGELFF
TRBJ1-4	NA	NA	TRBV30	TGTGCCTGGAGGCCCGGACAGTTTAATGAAAAACTGTTTTTT	CAWRPGQFNEKLFF
TRBJ1-4	TRBD1	NA	TRBV30	TGTGCCTGGAGAGTCCGCGGGACAGGGGTTGAAAAACTGTTTTTT	CAWRVRGTGVEKLFF
TRBJ2-7	NA	NA	TRBV6-6	TGTGCCAGCAGTTCCGGAATGGCGGCGACCTACGAGCAGTACTTC	CASSSGMAATYEQYF
TRBJ2-1	NA	NA	TRBV30	TGTGCCTGGAGCCCCGCCGATGATGCGTTCTTC	CAWSPADDAFF
TRBJ2-1	TRBD2	NA	TRBV5-4	TGTGCCAGCAGCTCGGGGACTAGCGGGAGATGGGGCAATGAGCAGTTCTTC	CASSSGTSGRWGNEQFF
TRBJ2-7	NA	NA	TRBV4-2	TGTGCCAGCAGCCAGCCTGGGCACTACGAGCAGTACTTC	CASSQPGHYEQYF
TRBJ2-1	NA	NA	TRBV11-2	TGTGCCAGCAAGTTTAGTGGGACTGATGAGCAGTTCTTC	CASKFSGTDEQFF
TRBJ2-2	NA	once	TRBV11-2	TGTGCCACCCGCGCGGGGCCGCCCACCGGGGAGCTGTTTTTT	CATRAGPPTGELFF
TRBJ2-7	NA	NA	TRBV5-1	TGCGCCAGCAGCTTGGATCCACAGGCTCATTGGGAGCAGTACTTC	CASSLDPQAHWEQYF
TRBJ2-5	TRBD2	NA	TRBV18	TGTGCCAGCTCACTGGGACTAGCGGCAATAGAGACCCAGTACTTC	CASSLGLAAIETQYF
TRBJ2-5	NA	NA	TRBV7-2	TGTGCCAGCAGCTTAGCGAAGGCGGGGCGGCACCTCCAAGAGACCCAGTACTTC	CASSLAKAGRHLQETQYF
TRBJ1-5	NA	NA	TRBV25-1	TGTGCAACCCACAGGGAGCCGCGGGACGGCCGAGATCAGCCCCAGCATTTT	CATHREPRDGRDQPQHF
TRBJ2-1	TRBD2	NA	TRBV18	TGTGCCAGCTCACCCCTAGCGGGACCAAACAATGAGCAGTTCTTC	CASSPLAGPNNEQFF
TRBJ1-3	NA	NA	TRBV5-6	TGTGCCAGCAGCCGAACTACAGGGTACGGAAACACCATATATTTT	CASSRTTGYGNTIYF
TRBJ2-7	NA	NA	TRBV2	TGTGCCAGCAGTGCACTAGCAATTTCCTACGAGCAGTACTTC	CASSALAISYEQYF
TRBJ1-5	NA	NA	TRBV28	TGTGCCAGCAGTTTAAGTCTGGGCAGGCGCAATCAGCCCCAGCATTTT	CASSLSLGRRNQPQHF
TRBJ2-1	NA	NA	TRBV29-1	TGCAGCGTTGAAGATCCTGACGGGGGGCTCTCCTACAATGAGCAGTTCTTC	CSVEDPDGGLSYNEQFF
TRBJ2-7	TRBD2	NA	TRBV4-1	TGCGCCAGCAGCCAAATAACCGGGACTAGCTCCTACGAGCAGTACTTC	CASSQITGTSSYEQYF
TRBJ1-2	NA	NA	TRBV18	TGTGCCAGCTCACCACACGACATAAGAAACTATGGCTACACCTTC	CASSPHDIRNYGYTF
TRBJ2-7	NA	few	TRBV6-4	TGTGCCAGCAGTGACTCCAATGACTGTACTCCCTACGAGCAGTACTTC	CASSDSNDCTPYEQYF
TRBJ2-1	TRBD2	once	TRBV6-5	TGTGCCAGCAGTTATGCTAGCGGGGCGTACAATGAGCAGTTCTTC	CASSYASGAYNEQFF
TRBJ2-1	TRBD2	NA	TRBV28	TGTGCCAGCAGTCCTCAACCGGGACTAGCGGGAGGGATCTCCTACAATGAGCAGTTCTTC	CASSPQPGLAGGISYNEQFF
TRBJ1-1	NA	once	TRBV2	TGTGCCAGCAGTGATACGGGACGGCGCAACACTGAAGCTTTCTTT	CASSDTGRRNTEAFF
TRBJ2-7	TRBD2	NA	TRBV6-1	TGTGCCAGCAGTGAAAGTGGGCGGGGGGCCTACGAGCAGTACTTC	CASSESGRGAYEQYF
TRBJ2-4	NA	NA	TRBV5-1	TGCGCCAGCAGCCTTGGACTGCTGCTAGCCAAAAACATTCAGTACTTC	CASSLGLLLAKNIQYF
TRBJ1-1	NA	NA	TRBV5-1	TGCGCCAGCAGCTTGGTCGGTTTGGAAGAAGCTTTCTTT	CASSLVGLEEAFF
TRBJ2-3	NA	NA	TRBV9	TGTGCCAGCAGCGGGAGCCCGGGACTTCCCACAGATACGCAGTATTTT	CASSGSPGLPTDTQYF
TRBJ2-5	TRBD2	NA	TRBV18	TGTGCCAGCTCACCATTAATCAGCGGGAGAGGGGTTTGGGAGACCCAGTACTTC	CASSPLISGRGVWETQYF
TRBJ2-2	NA	once	TRBV28	TGTGCCAGCAGTTTATTCCCCAGCGGAGACACCGGGGAGCTGTTTTTT	CASSLFPSGDTGELFF
TRBJ2-1	NA	NA	TRBV30	TGTGCCTGGAGGGCTAGCTTCCACAATGAGCAGTTCTTC	CAWRASFHNEQFF